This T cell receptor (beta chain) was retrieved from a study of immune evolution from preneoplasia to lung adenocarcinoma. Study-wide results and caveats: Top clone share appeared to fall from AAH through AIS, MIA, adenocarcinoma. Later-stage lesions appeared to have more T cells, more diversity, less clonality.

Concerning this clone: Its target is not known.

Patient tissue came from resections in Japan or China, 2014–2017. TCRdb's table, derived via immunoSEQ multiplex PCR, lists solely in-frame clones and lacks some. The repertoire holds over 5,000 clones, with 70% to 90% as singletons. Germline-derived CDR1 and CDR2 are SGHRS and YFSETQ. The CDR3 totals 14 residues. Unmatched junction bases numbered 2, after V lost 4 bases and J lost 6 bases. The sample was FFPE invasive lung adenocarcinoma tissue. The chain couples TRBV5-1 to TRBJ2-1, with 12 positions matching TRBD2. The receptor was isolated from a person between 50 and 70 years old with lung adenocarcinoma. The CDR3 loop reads CASSMTSGSNEQFF. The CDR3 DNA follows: TGCGCCAGCAGCATGACTAGCGGGAGCAATGAGCAGTTCTTC.